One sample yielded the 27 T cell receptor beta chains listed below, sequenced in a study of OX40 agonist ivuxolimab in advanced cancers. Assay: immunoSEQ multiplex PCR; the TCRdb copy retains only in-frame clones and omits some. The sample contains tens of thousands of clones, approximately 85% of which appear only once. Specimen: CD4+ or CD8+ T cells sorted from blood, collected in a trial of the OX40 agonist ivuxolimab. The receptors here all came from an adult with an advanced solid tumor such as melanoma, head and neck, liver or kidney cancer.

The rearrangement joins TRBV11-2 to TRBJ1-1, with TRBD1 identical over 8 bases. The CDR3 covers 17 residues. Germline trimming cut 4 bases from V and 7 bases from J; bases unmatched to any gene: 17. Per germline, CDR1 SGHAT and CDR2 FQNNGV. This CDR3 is CASSSGTGTMAGFEAFF. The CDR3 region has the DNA TGTGCCAGCAGCTCCGGGACAGGTACTATGGCCGGGTTTGAAGCTTTCTTT.

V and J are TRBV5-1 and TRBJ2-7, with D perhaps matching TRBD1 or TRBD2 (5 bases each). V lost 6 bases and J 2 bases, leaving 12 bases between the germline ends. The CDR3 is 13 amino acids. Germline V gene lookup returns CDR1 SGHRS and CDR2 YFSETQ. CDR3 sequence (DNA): TGCGCCAGCACGGGGCAAGTGACCTACGAGCAGTACTTC. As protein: CASTGQVTYEQYF.

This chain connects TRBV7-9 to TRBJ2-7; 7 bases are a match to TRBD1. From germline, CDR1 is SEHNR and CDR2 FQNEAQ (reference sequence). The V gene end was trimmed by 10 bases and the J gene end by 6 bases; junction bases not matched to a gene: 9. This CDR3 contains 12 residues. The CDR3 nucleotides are TGTGCCATCGACGAACAGGGGTTCGAGCAGTACTTC. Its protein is CAIDEQGFEQYF.

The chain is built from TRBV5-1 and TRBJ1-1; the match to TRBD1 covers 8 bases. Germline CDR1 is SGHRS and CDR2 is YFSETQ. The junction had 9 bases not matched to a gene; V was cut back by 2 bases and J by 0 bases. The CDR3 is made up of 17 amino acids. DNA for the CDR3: TGCGCCAGCAGCTTAGACAGGGGCCCCGCCATGAACACTGAAGCTTTCTTT. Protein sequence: CASSLDRGPAMNTEAFF.

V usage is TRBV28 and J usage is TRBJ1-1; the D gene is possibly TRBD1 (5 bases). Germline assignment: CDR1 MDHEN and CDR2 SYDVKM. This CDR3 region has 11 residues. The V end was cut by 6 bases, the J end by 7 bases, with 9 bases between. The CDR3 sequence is CASSTGGEAFF. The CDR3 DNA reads TGTGCCAGCAGCACCGGGGGTGAAGCTTTCTTT.

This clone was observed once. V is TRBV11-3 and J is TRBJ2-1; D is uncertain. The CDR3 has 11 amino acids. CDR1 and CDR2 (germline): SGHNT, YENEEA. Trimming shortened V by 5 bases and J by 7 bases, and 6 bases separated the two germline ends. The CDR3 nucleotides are TGTGCCAGCAGCATTCAAAATGAGCAGTTCTTC. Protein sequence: CASSIQNEQFF.

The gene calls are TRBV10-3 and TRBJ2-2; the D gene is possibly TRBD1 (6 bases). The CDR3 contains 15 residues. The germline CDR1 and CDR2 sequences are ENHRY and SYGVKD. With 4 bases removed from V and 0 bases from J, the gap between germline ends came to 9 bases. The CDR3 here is CAISGQDANTGELFF. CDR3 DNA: TGTGCCATCAGTGGACAGGACGCGAACACCGGGGAGCTGTTTTTT.

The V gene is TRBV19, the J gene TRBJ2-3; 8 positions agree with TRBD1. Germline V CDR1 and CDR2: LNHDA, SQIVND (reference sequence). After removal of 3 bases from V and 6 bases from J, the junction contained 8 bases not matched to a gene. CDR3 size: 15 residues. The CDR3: CASSMGTGGTDTQYF. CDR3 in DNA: TGTGCCAGTAGTATGGGGACAGGCGGAACCGATACGCAGTATTTT. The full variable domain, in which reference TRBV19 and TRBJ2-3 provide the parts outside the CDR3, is DGGITQSPKYLFRKEGQNVTLSCEQNLNHDAMYWYRQDPGQGLRLIYYSQIVNDFQKGDIAEGYSVSREKKESFPLTVTSAQKNPTAFYLCASSMGTGGTDTQYFGPGTRLTVL.

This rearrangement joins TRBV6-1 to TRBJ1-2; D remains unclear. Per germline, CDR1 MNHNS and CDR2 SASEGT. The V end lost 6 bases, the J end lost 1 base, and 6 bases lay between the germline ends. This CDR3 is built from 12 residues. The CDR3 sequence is CASRRDNYGYTF. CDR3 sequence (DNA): TGTGCCAGCAGGCGCGATAACTATGGCTACACCTTC.

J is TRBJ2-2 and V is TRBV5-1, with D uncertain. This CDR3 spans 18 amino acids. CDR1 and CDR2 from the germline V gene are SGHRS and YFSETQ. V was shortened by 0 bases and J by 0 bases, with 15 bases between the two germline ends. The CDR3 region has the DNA TGCGCCAGCAGCTTGGCCGGTACAGTAACCTCGAACACCGGGGAGCTGTTTTTT. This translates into CASSLAGTVTSNTGELFF.

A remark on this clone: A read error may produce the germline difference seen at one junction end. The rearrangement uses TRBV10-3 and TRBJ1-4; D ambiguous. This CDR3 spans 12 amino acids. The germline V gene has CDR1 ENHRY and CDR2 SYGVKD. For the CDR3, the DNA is TGTGCCACCAGTACGGATACTGAAAAACTGTTTTTT. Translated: CATSTDTEKLFF.

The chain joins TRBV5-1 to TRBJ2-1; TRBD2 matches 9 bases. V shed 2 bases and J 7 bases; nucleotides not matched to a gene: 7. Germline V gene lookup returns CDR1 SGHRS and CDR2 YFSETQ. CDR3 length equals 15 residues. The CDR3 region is CASSLTAGGKNEQFF. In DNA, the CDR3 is TGCGCCAGCAGCTTAACAGCGGGAGGTAAAAATGAGCAGTTCTTC. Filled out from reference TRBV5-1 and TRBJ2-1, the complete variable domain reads KAGVTQTPRYLIKTRGQQVTLSCSPISGHRSVSWYQQTPGQGLQFLFEYFSETQRNKGNFPGRFSGRQFSNSRSEMNVSTLELGDSALYLCASSLTAGGKNEQFFGPGTRLTVL.

For the CDR3, the DNA is TGTGCCAGCAGCGTCCAAGAGACCCAGTACTTC. Translated: CASSVQETQYF. The chain is built from TRBV7-9 and TRBJ2-5, with D unclear. Germline V CDR1 and CDR2: SEHNR, FQNEAQ (reference sequence). Trimming took off 5 bases at V and 1 base at J, with 2 bases between the two ends. The CDR3 runs 11 residues.

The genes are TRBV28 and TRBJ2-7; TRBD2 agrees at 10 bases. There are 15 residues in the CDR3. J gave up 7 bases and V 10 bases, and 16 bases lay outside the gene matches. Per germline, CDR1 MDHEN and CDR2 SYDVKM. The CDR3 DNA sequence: TGTGCCAACATCCCCCTGGTAGCGGGAGGCCAAGAGCAGTACTTC. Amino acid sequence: CANIPLVAGGQEQYF.

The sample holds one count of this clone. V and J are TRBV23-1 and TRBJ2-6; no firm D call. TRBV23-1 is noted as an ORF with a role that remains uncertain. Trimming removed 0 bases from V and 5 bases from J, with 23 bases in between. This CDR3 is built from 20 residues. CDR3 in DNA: TGCGCCAGCAGTCAATCGTCCCCACACAACGCAGAGCTCTGGGCCAACGTCCTGACTTTC. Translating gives CASSQSSPHNAELWANVLTF.

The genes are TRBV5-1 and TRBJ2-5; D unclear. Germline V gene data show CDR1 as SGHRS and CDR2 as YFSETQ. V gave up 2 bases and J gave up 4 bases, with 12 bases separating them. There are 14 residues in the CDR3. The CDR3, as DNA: TGCGCCAGCAGCTTTTTTCGGTCCGGAGAGACCCAGTACTTC. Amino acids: CASSFFRSGETQYF.

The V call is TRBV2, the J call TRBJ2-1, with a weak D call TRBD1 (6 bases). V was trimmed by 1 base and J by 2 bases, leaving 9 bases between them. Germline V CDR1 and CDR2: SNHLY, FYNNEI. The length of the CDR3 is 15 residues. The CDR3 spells CASSEEDSPYNEQFF. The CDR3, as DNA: TGTGCCAGCAGTGAAGAGGACAGCCCCTACAATGAGCAGTTCTTC.

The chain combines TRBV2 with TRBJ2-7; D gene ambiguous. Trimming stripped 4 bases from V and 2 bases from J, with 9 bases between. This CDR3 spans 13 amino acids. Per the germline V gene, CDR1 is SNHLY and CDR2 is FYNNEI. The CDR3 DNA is TGTGCCAGCAGTGGACAAGGAACCTACGAGCAGTACTTC. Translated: CASSGQGTYEQYF.

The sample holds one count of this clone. CDR3 loop: CASSLGGTGNNEQFF. The CDR3 nucleotides are TGTGCCAGCAGCCTTGGCGGGACAGGTAACAATGAGCAGTTCTTC. The chain uses TRBV6-6 and TRBJ2-1; 8 bases align to TRBD1. Germline trimming cut 6 bases from V and 5 bases from J; bases unmatched to any gene: 9. CDR3 length: 15 residues. Germline CDR1 MNHNY, CDR2 SVGAGI (reference sequence).

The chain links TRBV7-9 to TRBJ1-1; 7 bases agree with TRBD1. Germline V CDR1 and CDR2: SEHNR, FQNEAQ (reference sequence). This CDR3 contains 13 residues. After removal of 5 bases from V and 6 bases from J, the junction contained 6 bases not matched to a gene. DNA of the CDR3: TGTGCCAGCAGCCCTCGACAGGGCCCTGAAGCTTTCTTT. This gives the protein CASSPRQGPEAFF.

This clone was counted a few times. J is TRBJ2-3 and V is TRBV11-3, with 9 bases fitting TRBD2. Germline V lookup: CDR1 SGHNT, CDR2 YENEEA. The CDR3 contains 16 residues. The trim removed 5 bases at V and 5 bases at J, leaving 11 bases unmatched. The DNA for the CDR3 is TGTGCCAGCAGCCTGAACCGAGCGGGAGGAGGAGATACGCAGTATTTT. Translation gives CASSLNRAGGGDTQYF.

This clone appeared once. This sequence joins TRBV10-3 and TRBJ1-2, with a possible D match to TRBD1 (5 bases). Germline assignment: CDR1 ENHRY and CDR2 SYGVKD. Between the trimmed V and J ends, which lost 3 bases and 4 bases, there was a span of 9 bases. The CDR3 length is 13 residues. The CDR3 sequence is CAISDIGTYGYTF. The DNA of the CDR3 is TGTGCCATCAGTGATATAGGGACCTATGGCTACACCTTC.

The CDR3 region is CASSFGPGGEQFF. The CDR3 DNA reads TGTGCCAGCAGCTTCGGCCCCGGGGGGGAGCAGTTCTTC. This sequence joins TRBV7-2 and TRBJ2-1; 7 nucleotides align to TRBD2. Trimming removed 3 bases from V and 10 bases from J; junction bases left unmatched: 6. This CDR3 is built from 13 residues. CDR1 and CDR2 from the germline V gene are SGHTA and FQGNSA. Complete variable domain (other parts from reference TRBV7-2 and TRBJ2-1): GAGVSQSPSNKVTEKGKDVELRCDPISGHTALYWYRQSLGQGLEFLIYFQGNSAPDKSGLPSDRFSAERTGGSVSTLTIQRTQQEDSAVYLCASSFGPGGEQFFGPGTRLTVL.

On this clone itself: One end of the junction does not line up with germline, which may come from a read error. The CDR3 bases are TGTGCCAGCACCCCCCTGCGTGGGATAGCGGCCAGGGCGGACTTC. This gives the protein CASTPLRGIAARADF. The chain uses TRBV5-8 and TRBJ2-7; possible D gene TRBD2, 6 bases. Germline CDR1 is SGHTS and CDR2 is YDEGEE. This CDR3 spans 15 amino acids. The entire variable domain, with the rest obtained from reference TRBV5-8 and TRBJ2-7, is as follows: EAGVTQSPTHLIKTRGQQATLRCSPISGHTSVYWYQQALGLGLQFLLWYDEGEERNRGNFPPRFSGRQFPNYSSELNVNALELEDSALYLCASTPLRGIAARADFGPGTRLTVT.

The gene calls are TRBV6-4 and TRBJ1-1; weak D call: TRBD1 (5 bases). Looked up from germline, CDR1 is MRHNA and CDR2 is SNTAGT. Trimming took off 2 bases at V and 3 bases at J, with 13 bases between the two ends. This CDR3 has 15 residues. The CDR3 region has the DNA TGTGCCAGCAGTGACCAACCCGGGACGGACACTGAAGCTTTCTTT. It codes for CASSDQPGTDTEAFF.

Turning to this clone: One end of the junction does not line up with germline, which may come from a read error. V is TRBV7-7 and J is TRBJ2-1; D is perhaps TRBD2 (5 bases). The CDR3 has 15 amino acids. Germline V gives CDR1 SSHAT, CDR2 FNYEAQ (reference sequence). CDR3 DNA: TGTGCTAGCAGCCGTTCGCGGGCCGACTACAATGAGCAGTTCTTC. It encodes CASSRSRADYNEQFF.

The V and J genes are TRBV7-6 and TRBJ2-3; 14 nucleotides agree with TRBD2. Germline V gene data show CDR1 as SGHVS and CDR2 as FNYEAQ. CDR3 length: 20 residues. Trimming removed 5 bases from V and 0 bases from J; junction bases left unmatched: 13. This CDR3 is CASSPRYAGLAGVSTDTQYF. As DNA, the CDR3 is TGTGCCAGCAGCCCCCGTTATGCGGGACTAGCGGGAGTAAGCACAGATACGCAGTATTTT.